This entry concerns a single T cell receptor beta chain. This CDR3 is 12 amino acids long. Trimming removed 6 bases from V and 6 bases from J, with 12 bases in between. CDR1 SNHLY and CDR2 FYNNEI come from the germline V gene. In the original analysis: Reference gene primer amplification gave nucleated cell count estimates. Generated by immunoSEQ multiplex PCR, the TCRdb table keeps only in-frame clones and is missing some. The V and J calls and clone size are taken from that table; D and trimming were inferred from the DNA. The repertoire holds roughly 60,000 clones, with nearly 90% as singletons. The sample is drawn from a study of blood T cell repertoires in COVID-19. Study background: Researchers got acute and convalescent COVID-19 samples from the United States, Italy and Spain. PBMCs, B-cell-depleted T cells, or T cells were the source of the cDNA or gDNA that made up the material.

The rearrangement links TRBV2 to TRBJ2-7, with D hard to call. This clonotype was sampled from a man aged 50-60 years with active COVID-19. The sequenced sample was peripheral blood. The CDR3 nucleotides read TGTGCCAGCAGCCGCGATTTACCCGAGCAGTACTTC. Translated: CASSRDLPEQYF.